A selection of T cell receptor beta chains follows, all from one sample in a study of T cell responses to AZD1222 COVID-19 vaccine. The repertoire was sequenced with immunoSEQ multiplex PCR; TCRdb's copy has only in-frame clones and lacks some. In the table there are tens of thousands of clones, about nine tenths of which are singletons. The material was peripheral blood, obtained 28 days after the second AZD1222 dose. Receptors were obtained from an adult who received the AZD1222 COVID-19 vaccine. The CDR3 runs from the conserved cysteine through the conserved F or W. A D gene is named only where the DNA matches it firmly. Only some rows state a clone size, as once, few, many or a class for expanded clones.

size	V	J	D	DNA	CDR3
-	TRBV28	TRBJ1-6	-	TGTGCCAGCAGTCTCCAGCGGGATCTCCTCCACTTT	CASSLQRDLLHF
-	TRBV7-7	TRBJ1-3	TRBD1	TGTGCCAGCAGCACCGACAGGGGGCCTGGAAACACCATATATTTT	CASSTDRGPGNTIYF
-	TRBV6-6	TRBJ2-1	-	TGTGCCAGCAGTTCATATCTGGGGAAGGATGAGCAGTTCTTC	CASSSYLGKDEQFF
-	TRBV5-5	TRBJ1-3	-	TGTGCCAGCAGCTTGGCGGCAAGACAGACAAACACCATATATTTT	CASSLAARQTNTIYF
-	TRBV2	TRBJ1-3	-	TGTGCCAGCAGGGGATGGCCCTCAGGGGTTGACACCATATATTTT	CASRGWPSGVDTIYF
-	TRBV24-1	TRBJ2-5	-	TGTGCCACCAGTCAGGCAGGATGGACTGAAGAGACCCAGTACTTC	CATSQAGWTEETQYF
-	TRBV4-1	TRBJ2-2	-	TGCGCCAGCAGCCAAGTGGTATTTATCGGGGAGCTGTTTTTT	CASSQVVFIGELFF
-	TRBV5-5	TRBJ1-2	-	TGTGCCAGCAGCTTTTCGATCTCCCTTGGCTACACCTTC	CASSFSISLGYTF
-	TRBV5-4	TRBJ2-2	TRBD2	TGTGCCAGCAGCAGTACTAGCGCCGGGGAGCTGTTTTTT	CASSSTSAGELFF
-	TRBV9	TRBJ2-1	-	TGTGCCAGCAGCGCCACCGGGAGCAGGCTTGTCCATGAGCAGTTCTTC	CASSATGSRLVHEQFF
-	TRBV6-9	TRBJ2-2	TRBD1	TGTGCCAGCAGTTGGGGACAGGTAAACACCGGGGAGCTGTTTTTT	CASSWGQVNTGELFF
-	TRBV13	TRBJ2-2	-	TGTGCCAGCAGCTCTCTAGTGATCCTCCGCACCGGGGAGCTGTTTTTT	CASSSLVILRTGELFF
once	TRBV19	TRBJ1-2	TRBD1	TGTGCCAGTAGCGGGAGGGACAGGGCCTATGGCTACACCTTC	CASSGRDRAYGYTF
-	TRBV18	TRBJ2-7	-	TGTGCCAGCTCACCTAGCACAGGGACCTACGAGCAGTACTTC	CASSPSTGTYEQYF
-	TRBV5-4	TRBJ2-7	-	TGTGCCAGCAGCTTCCCCGGGGACCCTCCCTACGAGCAGTACTTC	CASSFPGDPPYEQYF
-	TRBV6-6	TRBJ1-5	-	TGTGCCAGCAGTCCCGATACCCCTTACAGCAGCAATCAGCCCCAGCATTTT	CASSPDTPYSSNQPQHF
-	TRBV7-8	TRBJ2-6	-	TGTGCCAGCAGCTCGTTGGGGGCTGGGGCCAACGTCCTGACTTTC	CASSSLGAGANVLTF
-	TRBV10-3	TRBJ1-4	TRBD1	TGTGCCATCACCTATGAAAGGACAGGGACCCCTCTTGCTAATGAAAAACTGTTTTTT	CAITYERTGTPLANEKLFF
-	TRBV5-1	TRBJ2-5	-	TGCGCCAGCAGCCCGGACCAAGAGACCCAGTACTTC	CASSPDQETQYF
-	TRBV6-5	TRBJ2-7	-	TGTGCCAGCAGCACCGGGGCGACCTACGAGCAGTACTTC	CASSTGATYEQYF
-	TRBV11-3	TRBJ2-3	TRBD2	TGTGCCAGCGGTAGCGGGGCTAGCACAGATACGCAGTATTTT	CASGSGASTDTQYF
-	TRBV7-2	TRBJ2-5	TRBD1	TGTGCCAGCAGCTTACCCCGGGACAGGGTAGACGAGACCCAGTACTTC	CASSLPRDRVDETQYF
-	TRBV11-2	TRBJ2-4	TRBD2	TGTGCCAGCAGCTCGGGACTAGCGGGTGGGGACATTCAGTACTTC	CASSSGLAGGDIQYF
-	TRBV5-5	TRBJ1-5	TRBD1	TGTGCCAGCAGCTCTAACAGGGGGAATCAGCCCCAGCATTTT	CASSSNRGNQPQHF
-	TRBV29-1	TRBJ2-7	TRBD2	TGCAGCGCCTCGGGGGGGCCGGCCTACGAGCAGTACTTC	CSASGGPAYEQYF
-	TRBV10-3	TRBJ1-5	-	TGTGCCATCAGTGAAAGTTCGGGGGGCGGGCAGCCCCAGCATTTT	CAISESSGGGQPQHF
once	TRBV5-1	TRBJ2-7	TRBD2	TGCGCCAGCAGCTTGGGGCTAGCGGGGTACGACGAGCAGTACTTC	CASSLGLAGYDEQYF
few	TRBV6-5	TRBJ2-7	-	TGTGCCAGCAGTTACTCGAGTCCTTCTCCCTACGAGCAGTACTTC	CASSYSSPSPYEQYF
-	TRBV10-3	TRBJ2-4	-	TGTGCCACCCGGGGGACTCCCTCGGATAACATTCAGTACTTC	CATRGTPSDNIQYF
-	TRBV12-3/TRBV12-4	TRBJ1-1	TRBD1	TGTGCCAGCAGTCTAGACAGGGGTGTTGCTTTCTTT	CASSLDRGVAFF
few	TRBV5-4	TRBJ2-2	TRBD2	TGTGCCAGCAGTCGTTATAGCGGGAGATATATGTTGGTTAACACCGGGGAGCTGTTTTTT	CASSRYSGRYMLVNTGELFF
-	TRBV2	TRBJ1-2	-	TGTGCCAGCGTGAAGAACAGGAATAACTATGGCTACACCTTC	CASVKNRNNYGYTF
-	TRBV5-4	TRBJ1-2	-	TGTGCCAGCAGGCTGGGGGCGCAGAGCTATGGCTACACCTTC	CASRLGAQSYGYTF
-	TRBV10-3	TRBJ1-5	-	TGTGCCATCAGCCAACAGGGAGGAAGCAATCAGCCCCAGCATTTT	CAISQQGGSNQPQHF
-	TRBV10-1	TRBJ2-1	-	TGCGCCAACCAACCGGGATCTCCACCCCCGGGGTCCTACAATGAGCAGTTCTTC	CANQPGSPPPGSYNEQFF
-	TRBV6-5	TRBJ2-5	-	TGTGCCAGCAGGCGTCGGGAGACCCAGTACTTC	CASRRRETQYF
-	TRBV19	TRBJ1-2	-	TGTGCCAGTAGTATTGGATCCCAGGCTAACTATGGCTACACCTTC	CASSIGSQANYGYTF
-	TRBV30	TRBJ1-2	-	TGTGCCTGGTATCATGGGGGGGCCGGTGGGTATGGCTACACCTTC	CAWYHGGAGGYGYTF
-	TRBV29-1	TRBJ1-2	-	TGCAGCGTTCGCGAATGGGGCTACACCTTC	CSVREWGYTF
-	TRBV2	TRBJ2-7	-	TGTGCCAGCAGTCCAAGACAGACCTACGAGCAGTACTTC	CASSPRQTYEQYF
-	TRBV27	TRBJ1-1	-	TGTGCCAGCATTCACGTCGGTGGGAAGAACACTGAAGCTTTCTTT	CASIHVGGKNTEAFF
-	TRBV5-1	TRBJ1-5	-	TGCGCCAGCAGCTTGGAACGGGGTCAGCCCCAGCATTTT	CASSLERGQPQHF
once	TRBV24-1	TRBJ2-1	TRBD2	TGTGCCACTGCGACTAGCGGGGGGGTTGTTGAGCAGTTCTTC	CATATSGGVVEQFF
-	TRBV24-1	TRBJ2-1	-	TGTGCCACCAGTGATTCTAACCGGGATTTTAATGAGCAGTTCTTC	CATSDSNRDFNEQFF
-	TRBV5-6	TRBJ1-2	-	TGTGCCAGCAGCTCCGGACAGCTCTATGGCTACACCTTC	CASSSGQLYGYTF
-	TRBV29-1	TRBJ1-3	TRBD1	TGCAGCGCTTTTGGACAGGGGGACACCATATATTTT	CSAFGQGDTIYF
few	TRBV5-1	TRBJ2-6	-	TGCGCCAGCAGCTTCAAGGGGATTGGGGCCAACGTCCTGACTTTC	CASSFKGIGANVLTF
-	TRBV29-1	TRBJ1-2	-	TGCAGCGTAGGCATAACTGGACAGCTCTATGGCTACACCTTC	CSVGITGQLYGYTF